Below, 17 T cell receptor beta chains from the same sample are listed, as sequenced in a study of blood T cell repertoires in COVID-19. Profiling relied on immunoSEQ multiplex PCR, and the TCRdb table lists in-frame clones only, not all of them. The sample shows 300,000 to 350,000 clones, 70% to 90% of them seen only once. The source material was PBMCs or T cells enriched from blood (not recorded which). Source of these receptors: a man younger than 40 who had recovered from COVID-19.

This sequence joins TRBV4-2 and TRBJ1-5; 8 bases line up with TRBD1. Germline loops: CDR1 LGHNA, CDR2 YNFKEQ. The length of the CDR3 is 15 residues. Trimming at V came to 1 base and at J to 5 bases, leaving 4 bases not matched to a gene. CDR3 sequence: CASSQGGTGDQPQHF. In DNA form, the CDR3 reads TGTGCCAGCAGCCAAGGGGGGACAGGAGATCAGCCCCAGCATTTT.

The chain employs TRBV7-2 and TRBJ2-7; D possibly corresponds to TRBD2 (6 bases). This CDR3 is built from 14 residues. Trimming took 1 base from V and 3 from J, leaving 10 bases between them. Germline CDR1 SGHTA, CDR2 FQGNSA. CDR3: CASSLVGGDYEQYF. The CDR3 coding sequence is TGTGCCAGCAGCTTAGTAGGAGGGGACTACGAGCAGTACTTC.

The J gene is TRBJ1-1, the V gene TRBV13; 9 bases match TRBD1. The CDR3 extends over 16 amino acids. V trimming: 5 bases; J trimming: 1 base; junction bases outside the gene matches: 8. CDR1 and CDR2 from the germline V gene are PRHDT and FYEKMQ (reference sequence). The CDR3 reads CASSPGQGGSNTEAFF. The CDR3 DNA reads TGTGCCAGCAGCCCGGGACAGGGAGGGTCGAACACTGAAGCTTTCTTT. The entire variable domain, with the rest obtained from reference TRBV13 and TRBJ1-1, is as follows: AAGVIQSPRHLIKEKRETATLKCYPIPRHDTVYWYQQGPGQDPQFLISFYEKMQSDKGSIPDRFSAQQFSDYHSELNMSSLELGDSALYFCASSPGQGGSNTEAFFGQGTRLTVV.

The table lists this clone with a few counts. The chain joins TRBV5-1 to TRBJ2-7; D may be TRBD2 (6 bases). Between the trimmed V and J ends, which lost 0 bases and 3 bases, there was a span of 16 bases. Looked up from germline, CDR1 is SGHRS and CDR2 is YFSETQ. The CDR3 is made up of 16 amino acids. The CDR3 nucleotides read TGCGCCAGCAGCTTGGAACCGGGGGTAAGGGGCTACGAGCAGTACTTC. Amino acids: CASSLEPGVRGYEQYF.

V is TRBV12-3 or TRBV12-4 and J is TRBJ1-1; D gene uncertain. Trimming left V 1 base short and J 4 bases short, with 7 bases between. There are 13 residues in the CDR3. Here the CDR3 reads CASSLGKLTEAFF. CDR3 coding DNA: TGTGCCAGCAGTTTAGGTAAGCTCACTGAAGCTTTCTTT.

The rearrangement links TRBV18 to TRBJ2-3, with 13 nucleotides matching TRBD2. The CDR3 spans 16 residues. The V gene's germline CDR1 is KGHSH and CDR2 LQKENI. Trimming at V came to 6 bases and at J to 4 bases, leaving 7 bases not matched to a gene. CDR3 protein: CASSLDTSGGADTQYF. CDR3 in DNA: TGTGCCAGCTCCCTGGATACTAGCGGGGGGGCAGATACGCAGTATTTT.

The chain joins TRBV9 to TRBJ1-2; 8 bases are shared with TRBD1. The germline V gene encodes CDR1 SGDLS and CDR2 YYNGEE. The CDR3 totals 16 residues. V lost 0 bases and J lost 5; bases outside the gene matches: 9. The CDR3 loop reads CASSVDEAGGKYGYTF. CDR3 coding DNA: TGTGCCAGCAGCGTAGACGAGGCAGGGGGCAAGTATGGCTACACCTTC.

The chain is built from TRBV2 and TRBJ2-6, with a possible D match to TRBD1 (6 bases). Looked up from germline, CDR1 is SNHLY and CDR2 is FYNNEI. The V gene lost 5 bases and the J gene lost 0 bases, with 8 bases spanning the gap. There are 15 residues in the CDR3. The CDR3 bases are TGTGCCAGCAGTACAGGGCCCTCTGGGGCCAACGTCCTGACTTTC. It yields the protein CASSTGPSGANVLTF.

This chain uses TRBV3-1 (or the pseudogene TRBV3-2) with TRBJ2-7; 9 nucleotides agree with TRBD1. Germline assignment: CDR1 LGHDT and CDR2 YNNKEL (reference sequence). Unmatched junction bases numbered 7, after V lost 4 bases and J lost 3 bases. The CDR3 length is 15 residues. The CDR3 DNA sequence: TGTGCCAGCAGCCCAGGGTGGACAGGGGACTACGAGCAGTACTTC. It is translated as CASSPGWTGDYEQYF.

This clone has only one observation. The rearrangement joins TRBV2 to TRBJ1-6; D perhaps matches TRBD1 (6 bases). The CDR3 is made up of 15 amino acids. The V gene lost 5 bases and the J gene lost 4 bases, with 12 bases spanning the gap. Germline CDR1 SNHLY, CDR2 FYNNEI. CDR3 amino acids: CASSLQGTYNSPLHF. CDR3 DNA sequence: TGTGCCAGCAGTCTCCAGGGGACATATAATTCACCCCTCCACTTT.

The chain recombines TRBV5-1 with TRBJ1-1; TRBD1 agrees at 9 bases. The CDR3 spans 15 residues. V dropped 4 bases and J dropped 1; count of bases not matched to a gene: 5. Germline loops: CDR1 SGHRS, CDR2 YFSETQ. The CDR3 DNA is TGCGCCAGCAGCAGGGACAGGGTTCCGAACACTGAAGCTTTCTTT. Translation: CASSRDRVPNTEAFF. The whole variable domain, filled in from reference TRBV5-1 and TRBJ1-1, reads KAGVTQTPRYLIKTRGQQVTLSCSPISGHRSVSWYQQTPGQGLQFLFEYFSETQRNKGNFPGRFSGRQFSNSRSEMNVSTLELGDSALYLCASSRDRVPNTEAFFGQGTRLTVV.

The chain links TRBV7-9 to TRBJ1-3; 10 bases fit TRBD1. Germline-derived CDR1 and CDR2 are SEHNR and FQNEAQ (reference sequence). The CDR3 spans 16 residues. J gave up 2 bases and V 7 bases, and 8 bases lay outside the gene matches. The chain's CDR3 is CASNPSGTGAGNTIYF. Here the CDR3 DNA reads TGTGCCAGCAACCCTAGTGGGACAGGGGCTGGAAACACCATATATTTT.

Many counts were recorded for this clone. In DNA, the CDR3 is TGTGCCAGCAGCCTACCAGAACAGGGCCTCGAAGCTTTCTTT. Amino acids: CASSLPEQGLEAFF. The genes are TRBV4-2 and TRBJ1-1; TRBD1 might be the D (6 bases). Trimming took 4 bases from V and 8 from J, leaving 17 bases between them. The CDR3 loop spans 14 amino acids. The V gene's germline CDR1 is LGHNA and CDR2 YNFKEQ.

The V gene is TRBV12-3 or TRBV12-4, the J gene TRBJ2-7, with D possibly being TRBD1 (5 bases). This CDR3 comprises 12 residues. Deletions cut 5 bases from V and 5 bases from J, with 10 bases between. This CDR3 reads CASSRGWDEQYF. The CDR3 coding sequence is TGTGCCAGCAGTAGGGGTTGGGACGAGCAGTACTTC.

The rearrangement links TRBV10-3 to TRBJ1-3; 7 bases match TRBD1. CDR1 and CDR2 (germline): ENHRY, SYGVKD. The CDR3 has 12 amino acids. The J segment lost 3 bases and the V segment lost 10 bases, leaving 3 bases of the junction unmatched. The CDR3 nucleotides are TGTGCCAGCCGACAGGGTGGAAACACCATATATTTT. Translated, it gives CASRQGGNTIYF.

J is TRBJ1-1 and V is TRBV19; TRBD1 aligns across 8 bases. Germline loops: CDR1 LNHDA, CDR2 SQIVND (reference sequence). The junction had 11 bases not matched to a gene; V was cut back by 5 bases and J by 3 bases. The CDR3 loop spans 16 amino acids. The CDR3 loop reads CASSQGAPGFDTEAFF. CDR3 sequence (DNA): TGTGCCAGTAGTCAGGGGGCGCCGGGCTTTGACACTGAAGCTTTCTTT.

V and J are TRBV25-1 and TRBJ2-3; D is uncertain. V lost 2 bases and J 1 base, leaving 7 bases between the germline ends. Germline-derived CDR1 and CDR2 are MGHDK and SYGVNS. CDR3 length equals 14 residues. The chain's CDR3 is CASSELRGTDTQYF. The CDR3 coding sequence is TGTGCCAGCAGTGAACTACGGGGCACAGATACGCAGTATTTT.